The rows below give T cell receptor beta chains drawn from one sample of a study of blood T cell repertoires in COVID-19. The repertoire was sequenced with immunoSEQ multiplex PCR; TCRdb's copy has only in-frame clones and lacks some. The table lists more than 300,000 clones, 80% to 85% of them singletons. Source material: PBMCs or T cells enriched from blood (not recorded which). Source of these receptors: a woman aged 45-60 years who had recovered from COVID-19. Both conserved end residues are part of each CDR3. The D gene is left open where the match is weak. Some rows mark clone size as missing; the rest say once, few, many or name a class of expanded clone.

D	length	size	V	J	DNA	CDR3
TRBD1	16	-	TRBV19	TRBJ2-5	TGTGCCAGTAGTATGCACGCCGGGACAGGGAGAGAGACCCAGTACTTC	CASSMHAGTGRETQYF
TRBD1	14	-	TRBV9	TRBJ1-1	TGTGCCAGCAGTCGGGACAGCATGAACACTGAAGCTTTCTTT	CASSRDSMNTEAFF
TRBD1	19	-	TRBV9	TRBJ2-5	TGTGCCAGCAGCGTCGACCCAACGACAGGGGATGGGGGCCAAGAGACCCAGTACTTC	CASSVDPTTGDGGQETQYF
TRBD1	15	few	TRBV10-3	TRBJ2-7	TGTGCCATCAGTGGAGGACAGGGGAGAAACTACGAGCAGTACTTC	CAISGGQGRNYEQYF
TRBD1	13	-	TRBV10-2	TRBJ1-2	TGCGCCAGCAGTGAGTGGGACAGAGATGGCTACACCTTC	CASSEWDRDGYTF
-	16	-	TRBV5-4	TRBJ2-6	TGTGCCAGCAGCCTCCCCCCTTCCTCTGGGGCCAACGTCCTGACTTTC	CASSLPPSSGANVLTF
TRBD1	15	-	TRBV29-1	TRBJ2-3	TGCAGCGTTGAGCCAGGGGACAGGGGAACAGATACGCAGTATTTT	CSVEPGDRGTDTQYF
-	15	-	TRBV19	TRBJ1-5	TGTGCCAGTAGTATAGGCCAGGGCCGACTTCAGCCCCAGCATTTT	CASSIGQGRLQPQHF
TRBD2	15	-	TRBV6-5	TRBJ2-3	TGTGCCAGCCGAGGTTTTAGCGGGGGGTGGGATACGCAGTATTTT	CASRGFSGGWDTQYF
-	15	-	TRBV9	TRBJ2-1	TGTGCCAGCAGCTCAGTGGACTCACCTTTCAATGAGCAGTTCTTC	CASSSVDSPFNEQFF
TRBD1	15	-	TRBV27	TRBJ2-1	TGTGCCAGCAGTTCGGGACAGCCCGGCTACAATGAGCAGTTCTTC	CASSSGQPGYNEQFF
-	13	-	TRBV2	TRBJ1-4	TGTGCCAGCATTAGGGCCCAGGGGGAAAAACTGTTTTTT	CASIRAQGEKLFF
-	16	-	TRBV25-1	TRBJ1-3	TGTGCCAGCAGGGAAGGGGCGGGATACTCTGGAAACACCATATATTTT	CASREGAGYSGNTIYF
-	13	-	TRBV6-1	TRBJ1-2	TGTGCCAGCAGTGACGGGGATTCCTATGGCTACACCTTC	CASSDGDSYGYTF
-	13	-	TRBV4-1	TRBJ1-1	TGCGCCAGCAGCCAAGACGGGAACACTGAAGCTTTCTTT	CASSQDGNTEAFF
TRBD2	16	-	TRBV7-9	TRBJ2-1	TGTGCCAGCAGCCGGCCTCTAGCGGGGGGGCATTCTGAGCAGTTCTTC	CASSRPLAGGHSEQFF
TRBD2	16	once	TRBV14	TRBJ2-2	TGTGCCAGCAGCCAGAGTCTAGCGGGGATCACCGGGGAGCTGTTTTTT	CASSQSLAGITGELFF
-	14	-	TRBV3-1/TRBV3-2	TRBJ1-1	TGTGCCAGCAGCCACCCAGGGTGGAATACTGAAGCTTTCTTT	CASSHPGWNTEAFF
TRBD1	18	few	TRBV19	TRBJ1-6	TGTGCCAGTAGTCCCACAAGGACAGGGGGCGCGAATAATTCACCCCTCCACTTT	CASSPTRTGGANNSPLHF